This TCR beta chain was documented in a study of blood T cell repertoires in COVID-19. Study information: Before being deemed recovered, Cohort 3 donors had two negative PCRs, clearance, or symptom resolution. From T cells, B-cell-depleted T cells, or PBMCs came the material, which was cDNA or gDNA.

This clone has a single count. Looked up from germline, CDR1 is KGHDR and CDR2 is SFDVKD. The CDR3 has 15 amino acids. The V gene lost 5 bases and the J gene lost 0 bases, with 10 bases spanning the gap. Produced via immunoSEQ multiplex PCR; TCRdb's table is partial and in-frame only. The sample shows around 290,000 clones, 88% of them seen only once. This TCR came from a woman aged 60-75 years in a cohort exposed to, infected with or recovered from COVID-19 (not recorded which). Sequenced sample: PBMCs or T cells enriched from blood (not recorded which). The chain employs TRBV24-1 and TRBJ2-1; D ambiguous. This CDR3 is CATSGQASSYNEQFF. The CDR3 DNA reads TGTGCCACCAGTGGCCAGGCCAGCTCCTACAATGAGCAGTTCTTC.